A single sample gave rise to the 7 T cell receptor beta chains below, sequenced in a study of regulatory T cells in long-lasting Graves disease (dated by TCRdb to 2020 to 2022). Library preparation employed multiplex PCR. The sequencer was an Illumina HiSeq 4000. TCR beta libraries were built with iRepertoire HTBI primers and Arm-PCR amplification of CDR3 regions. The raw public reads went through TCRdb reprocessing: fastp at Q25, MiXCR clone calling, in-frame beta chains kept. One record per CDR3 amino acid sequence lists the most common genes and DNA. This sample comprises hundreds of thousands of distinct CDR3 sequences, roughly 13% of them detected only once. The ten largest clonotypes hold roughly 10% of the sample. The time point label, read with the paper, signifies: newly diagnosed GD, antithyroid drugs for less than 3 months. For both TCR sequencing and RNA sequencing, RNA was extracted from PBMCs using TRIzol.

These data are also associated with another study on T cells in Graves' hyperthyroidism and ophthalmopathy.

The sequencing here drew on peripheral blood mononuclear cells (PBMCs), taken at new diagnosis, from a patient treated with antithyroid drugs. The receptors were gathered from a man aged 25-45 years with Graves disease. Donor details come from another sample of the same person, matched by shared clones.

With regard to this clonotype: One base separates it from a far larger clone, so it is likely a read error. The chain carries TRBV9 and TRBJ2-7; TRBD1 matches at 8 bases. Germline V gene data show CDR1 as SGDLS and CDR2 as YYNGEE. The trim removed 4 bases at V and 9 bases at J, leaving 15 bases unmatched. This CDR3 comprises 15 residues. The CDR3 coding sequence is TGTGCCAGCAGCCCAAGAGGTACAGGGGGGTTGGGGCAGTACTTC. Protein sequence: CASSPRGTGGLGQYF.

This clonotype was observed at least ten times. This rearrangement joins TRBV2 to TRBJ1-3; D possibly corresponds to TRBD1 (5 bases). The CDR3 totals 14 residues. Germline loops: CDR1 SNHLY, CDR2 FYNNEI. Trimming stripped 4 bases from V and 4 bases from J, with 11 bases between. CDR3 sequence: CASSVGVRGNTIYF. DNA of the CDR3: TGTGCCAGCAGTGTGGGGGTGCGCGGAAACACCATATATTTT.

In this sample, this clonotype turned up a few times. The CDR3: CASRAGTENTGELFF. The CDR3 DNA reads TGTGCCAGCAGGGCCGGGACAGAGAACACCGGGGAGCTGTTTTTT. This rearrangement joins TRBV7-9 to TRBJ2-2, with 7 bases identical to TRBD1. Germline values: CDR1 SEHNR, CDR2 FQNEAQ (reference sequence). V shed 6 bases and J 1 base; nucleotides not matched to a gene: 5. The CDR3 is 15 residues long.

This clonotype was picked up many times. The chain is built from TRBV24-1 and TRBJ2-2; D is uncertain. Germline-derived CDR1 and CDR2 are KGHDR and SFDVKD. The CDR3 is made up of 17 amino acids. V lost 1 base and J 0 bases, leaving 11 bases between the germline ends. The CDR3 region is CATSDFQVSTNTGELFF. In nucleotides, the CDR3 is TGTGCCACCAGTGATTTCCAGGTATCTACGAACACCGGGGAGCTGTTTTTT.

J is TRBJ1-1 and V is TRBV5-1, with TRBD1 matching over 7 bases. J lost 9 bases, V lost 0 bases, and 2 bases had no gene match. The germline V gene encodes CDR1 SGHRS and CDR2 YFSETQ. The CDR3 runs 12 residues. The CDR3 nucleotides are TGCGCCAGCAGCTTGGAACAGGGGAAAGCTTTCTTT. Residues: CASSLEQGKAFF.

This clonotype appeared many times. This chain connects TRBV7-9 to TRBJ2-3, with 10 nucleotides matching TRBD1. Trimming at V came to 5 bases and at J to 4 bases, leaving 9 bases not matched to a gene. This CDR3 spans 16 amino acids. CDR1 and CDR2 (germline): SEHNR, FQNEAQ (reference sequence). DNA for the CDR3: TGTGCCAGCAGCACCTACGGGACAGGGGAATCAGATACGCAGTATTTT. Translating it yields CASSTYGTGESDTQYF.

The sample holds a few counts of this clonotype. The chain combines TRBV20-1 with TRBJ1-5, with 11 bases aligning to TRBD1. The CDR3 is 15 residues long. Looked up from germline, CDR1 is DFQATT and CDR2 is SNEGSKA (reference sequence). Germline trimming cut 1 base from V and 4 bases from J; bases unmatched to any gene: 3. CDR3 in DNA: TGCAGTGCTAGAGTGCGGGACAGGGGGAATCAGCCCCAGCATTTT. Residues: CSARVRDRGNQPQHF.